The present T cell receptor beta chain was sequenced within a study of blood T cell repertoires in COVID-19. Across the study: T cells, B-cell-depleted T cells, or PBMCs provided the cDNA or gDNA that served as material.

Original methodology: Counts of nucleated cells, estimated from reference gene primer amplification, were obtained. Using immunoSEQ multiplex PCR, the repertoire was profiled, and TCRdb retains in-frame clones only, with some absent. That table furnishes V, J and clone size, whereas the DNA furnished D and trimming. Here the sample spans about 420,000 clones, roughly 89% being singletons. Trimming took off 10 bases at V and 3 bases at J, with 12 bases between the two ends. Germline CDR1 LNHDA, CDR2 SQIVND (reference sequence). The CDR3 has 13 residues. Source material: peripheral blood. This TCR derives from a man younger than 35 with COVID-19, enrolled during active disease. The chain employs TRBV19 and TRBJ2-2, with D uncertain. CDR3 in amino acids: CATLSGYTGELFF. DNA for the CDR3: TGTGCCACCCTCTCCGGTTACACCGGGGAGCTGTTTTTT.